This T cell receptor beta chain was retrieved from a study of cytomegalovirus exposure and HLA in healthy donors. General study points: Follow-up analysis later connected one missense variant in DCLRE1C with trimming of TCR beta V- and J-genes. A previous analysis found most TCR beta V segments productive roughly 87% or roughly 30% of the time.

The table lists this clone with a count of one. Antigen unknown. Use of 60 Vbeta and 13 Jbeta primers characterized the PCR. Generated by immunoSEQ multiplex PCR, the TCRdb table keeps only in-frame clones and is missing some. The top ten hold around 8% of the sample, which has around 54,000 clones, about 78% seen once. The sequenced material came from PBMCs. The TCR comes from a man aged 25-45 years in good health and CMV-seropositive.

CDR3 in DNA: TGTGCCAGCAGCGTATCTGAGCGGGGCAACTCCTACGAGCAGTACTTC. Translated, it gives CASSVSERGNSYEQYF. J is TRBJ2-7 and V is TRBV9, with 7 nucleotides matching TRBD2. This CDR3 is built from 16 residues. Germline V lookup: CDR1 SGDLS, CDR2 YYNGEE. J lost 0 bases, V lost 1 base, and 7 bases had no gene match.